The 30 T cell receptor beta chains presented below share a single source sample, sequenced in a study of T cells in localized non-small cell lung cancer (TCRdb year 2020). The library was produced with the immunoSEQ multiplex PCR assay. The clones in this table, taken by TCRdb from immuneACCESS, are in-frame only. Not every clone is retained; where verified, under half of the shortfall comes from an unresolved V gene, and the cause of the rest is unknown. The sample data list 45,000 to 60,000 clones, and roughly 85% of these were observed just once. Jointly, the top ten make up about 5.6% of the sample. The specimen was peripheral blood, collected before any cancer treatment. The receptors here all came from a woman aged 35-70 years with stage I lung adenocarcinoma.

V gene TRBV28 combines with J gene TRBJ1-4; 8 nucleotides line up with TRBD1. Germline V lookup: CDR1 MDHEN, CDR2 SYDVKM. This CDR3 is 15 amino acids long. V shed 6 bases and J 8 bases; nucleotides not matched to a gene: 11. The CDR3 here is CASSPLGQGWEKLFF. The CDR3 DNA reads as TGTGCCAGCAGCCCCCTAGGACAGGGCTGGGAAAAACTGTTTTTT.

This clone was observed a handful of times. This rearrangement joins TRBV11-2 to TRBJ1-2; D might be TRBD1 (5 bases). CDR3 size: 13 residues. Germline V gene data show CDR1 as SGHAT and CDR2 as FQNNGV. V lost 1 base to trimming and J lost 4 bases, with 7 bases between them. The CDR3 sequence is CASSLGGAYGYTF. The CDR3 DNA follows: TGTGCCAGCAGCTTAGGGGGCGCCTATGGCTACACCTTC.

The chain uses TRBV29-1 and TRBJ2-1; TRBD2 agrees at 8 bases. The CDR3 contains 14 residues. With 4 bases clipped from V and 4 bases from J, the junction kept 6 bases outside the gene matches. CDR1 and CDR2 (germline): SQVTM, ANQGSEA. CDR3 residues: CSVAKRGPYNEQFF. The DNA for the CDR3 is TGCAGCGTTGCTAAGCGGGGGCCTTACAATGAGCAGTTCTTC.

The chain joins TRBV5-1 to TRBJ2-1; the match to TRBD2 covers 13 bases. Germline CDR1 and CDR2: SGHRS and YFSETQ. With V trimmed by 4 bases and J by 8 bases, 3 bases remained unmatched. The CDR3 has 14 residues. The CDR3 DNA sequence: TGCGCCAGCAGCAGCGGGACTAGCGGGGATGAGCAGTTCTTC. Encoded protein: CASSSGTSGDEQFF.

This chain uses TRBV5-1 with TRBJ2-3; maybe TRBD1 (5 bases). The germline gives CDR1 SGHRS, CDR2 YFSETQ. V was clipped by 6 bases and J by 2 bases, with 13 bases between them. The CDR3 extends over 14 amino acids. The CDR3 region has the DNA TGCGCCAGCAAAAGTTCAGGGTACACAGATACGCAGTATTTT. It specifies CASKSSGYTDTQYF.

This sequence joins TRBV2 and TRBJ2-2; D unclear. Between the trimmed V and J ends, which lost 3 bases and 6 bases, there was a span of 8 bases. The CDR3 loop spans 13 amino acids. Germline CDR1 is SNHLY and CDR2 is FYNNEI. The CDR3 coding sequence is TGTGCCAGCAGTGATGGGCGACCCGGGGAGCTGTTTTTT. This translates into CASSDGRPGELFF. Variable domain in full (rest from reference TRBV2 and TRBJ2-2): EPEVTQTPSHQVTQMGQEVILRCVPISNHLYFYWYRQILGQKVEFLVSFYNNEISEKSEIFDDQFSVERPDGSNFTLKIRSTKLEDSAMYFCASSDGRPGELFFGEGSRLTVL.

V and J are TRBV5-1 and TRBJ2-3; possibly TRBD1 for D (6 bases). The ends were cut back, 1 base at V and 1 base at J, with 10 bases in the middle. The CDR3 has 15 residues. Germline-derived CDR1 and CDR2 are SGHRS and YFSETQ. CDR3 nucleotide sequence: TGCGCCAGCAGCTTGTGGGGGCCCCGCACAGATACGCAGTATTTT. As protein: CASSLWGPRTDTQYF. Supplemented by reference TRBV5-1 and TRBJ2-3, the full variable domain reads KAGVTQTPRYLIKTRGQQVTLSCSPISGHRSVSWYQQTPGQGLQFLFEYFSETQRNKGNFPGRFSGRQFSNSRSEMNVSTLELGDSALYLCASSLWGPRTDTQYFGPGTRLTVL.

The chain carries TRBV5-1 and TRBJ1-5; D uncertain. Trimming took 1 base from V and 9 from J, leaving 8 bases between them. The CDR3 has 12 residues. CDR1 and CDR2 from the germline V gene are SGHRS and YFSETQ. Here the CDR3 reads CASSLRGGPQHF. The DNA for the CDR3 is TGCGCCAGCAGCTTGCGGGGAGGGCCCCAGCATTTT. The full variable domain, in which reference TRBV5-1 and TRBJ1-5 provide the parts outside the CDR3, is KAGVTQTPRYLIKTRGQQVTLSCSPISGHRSVSWYQQTPGQGLQFLFEYFSETQRNKGNFPGRFSGRQFSNSRSEMNVSTLELGDSALYLCASSLRGGPQHFGDGTRLSIL.

The gene calls are TRBV13 and TRBJ2-7, with D perhaps TRBD2 (6 bases). V dropped 6 bases and J dropped 1 base, with 16 bases sitting between them. Looked up from germline, CDR1 is PRHDT and CDR2 is FYEKMQ (reference sequence). The CDR3 spans 15 residues. This chain's CDR3 is CASRRSGGRSYEQYF. The CDR3 DNA is TGTGCCAGCAGACGGTCAGGAGGGCGTTCCTACGAGCAGTACTTC.

This chain links TRBV6-1 with TRBJ1-3; no firm D call. Trimming left V 5 bases short and J 3 bases short, with 8 bases between. Looked up from germline, CDR1 is MNHNS and CDR2 is SASEGT. The CDR3 sequence is 13 residues long. The DNA of the CDR3 is TGTGCCAGCAGTTCAAACAGTGGAAACACCATATATTTT. This encodes CASSSNSGNTIYF.

The V and J genes are TRBV7-2 and TRBJ2-3; 12 bases are shared with TRBD2. Germline CDR1 reads SGHTA; CDR2 reads FQGNSA. This CDR3 spans 16 amino acids. V lost 7 bases to trimming and J lost 6 bases; unmatched junction nucleotides: 11. DNA of the CDR3: TGTGCCAGCAACCCACCGCTAGCGGGGGGGAGGGATACGCAGTATTTT. Translation: CASNPPLAGGRDTQYF.

The chain carries TRBV5-1 and TRBJ2-2; 8 nucleotides line up with TRBD1. Trimming cost V 2 bases and J 0 bases; bases outside gene matches: 3. The CDR3 spans 16 residues. Germline CDR1 SGHRS, CDR2 YFSETQ. The CDR3 sequence is CASSLGDRTNTGELFF. For the CDR3, the DNA is TGCGCCAGCAGCTTAGGGGACAGGACGAACACCGGGGAGCTGTTTTTT.

The chain links TRBV7-9 to TRBJ1-3; 7 bases map to TRBD1. J gave up 0 bases and V 5 bases, and 4 bases lay outside the gene matches. The CDR3 contains 15 residues. CDR1 is SEHNR, CDR2 FQNEAQ, per germline (reference sequence). The CDR3: CASSQQGNSGNTIYF. The CDR3 DNA follows: TGTGCCAGCAGCCAACAGGGGAACTCTGGAAACACCATATATTTT.

The CDR3 DNA reads TGTGCCACCAGCAGAGGACAGAGGGAAGCTTTCTTT. It specifies CATSRGQREAFF. The chain has TRBV15 and TRBJ1-1, with D tentatively TRBD1 (5 bases). Trimming shortened V by 1 base and J by 8 bases, and 8 bases separated the two germline ends. This CDR3 contains 12 residues. Germline-derived CDR1 and CDR2 are LNHNV and YYDKDF (reference sequence).

The rearrangement uses TRBV9 and TRBJ2-3; 9 bases are shared with TRBD2. The V segment lost 0 bases and the J segment 6 bases; nucleotides outside the gene matches: 2. The V gene's germline CDR1 is SGDLS and CDR2 YYNGEE. This CDR3 region has 14 residues. CDR3 bases: TGTGCCAGCAGCGTAGTAGCGGGGGCCGATACGCAGTATTTT. As protein: CASSVVAGADTQYF.

V gene TRBV11-2 combines with J gene TRBJ2-7; D is possibly TRBD1 (5 bases). Trimming took 2 bases from V and 4 from J, leaving 12 bases between them. This CDR3 spans 14 amino acids. Germline-derived CDR1 and CDR2 are SGHAT and FQNNGV. The CDR3 DNA reads TGTGCCAGCAGCTTAACCGACAGCAATTACGAGCAGTACTTC. Translating it yields CASSLTDSNYEQYF.

The chain couples TRBV13 to TRBJ2-3; 7 bases fit TRBD2. J was trimmed by 6 bases and V by 0 bases; bases with no gene match: 9. This CDR3 is 16 amino acids long. Germline-derived CDR1 and CDR2 are PRHDT and FYEKMQ (reference sequence). The CDR3 region has the DNA TGTGCCAGCAGCTTAGGTAGGGCGCAGGGAGGGGATACGCAGTATTTT. Translation gives CASSLGRAQGGDTQYF.

This clone was counted a few times. Other nucleotide sequences from this sample produce the same CDR3. The chain couples TRBV7-2 to TRBJ1-2; D is possibly TRBD1 (6 bases). Trimming stripped 1 base from V and 4 bases from J, with 7 bases between. Germline CDR1 reads SGHTA; CDR2 reads FQGNSA. CDR3 length: 13 amino acids. CDR3 region: CASSLVTGYGYTF. The CDR3, as DNA: TGTGCCAGCAGCTTAGTGACAGGCTATGGCTACACCTTC. Supplemented by reference TRBV7-2 and TRBJ1-2, the full variable domain reads GAGVSQSPSNKVTEKGKDVELRCDPISGHTALYWYRQSLGQGLEFLIYFQGNSAPDKSGLPSDRFSAERTGGSVSTLTIQRTQQEDSAVYLCASSLVTGYGYTFGSGTRLTVV.

In its sample, this clone was seen once. This rearrangement joins TRBV7-2 to TRBJ2-5; no reliable D call. The CDR3 sequence is 12 residues long. CDR1 is SGHTA and CDR2 is FQGNSA in the germline V gene. V shed 2 bases and J shed 4 bases, with 5 bases lying between them. The CDR3 nucleotides read TGTGCCAGCAGCTTAACTCGAGAGACCCAGTACTTC. Protein: CASSLTRETQYF.

The V call is TRBV30, the J call TRBJ1-5; no clear D gene. Germline values: CDR1 GTSNPN, CDR2 SVGIG (reference sequence). This CDR3 is built from 15 residues. Deletions cut 0 bases from V and 2 bases from J, with 11 bases between. As DNA, the CDR3 is TGTGCCTGGAGTGTCCGGGGATGGGGCAATCAGCCCCAGCATTTT. It codes for CAWSVRGWGNQPQHF.

This clone was observed once. The gene calls are TRBV5-4 and TRBJ1-5; 7 bases line up with TRBD1. The CDR3 covers 14 residues. V was pared by 4 bases and J by 5 bases, with 6 bases of the junction left unmatched. The germline gives CDR1 SGHNT, CDR2 YYREEE (reference sequence). CDR3 nucleotides: TGTGCCAGCAGCATGACAGGGACCGATCAGCCCCAGCATTTT. Its translation: CASSMTGTDQPQHF.

This clone was counted only a few times. The CDR3 DNA is TGTGCCAGCAGCCGAGGTGTTGGTCAGGGAGGAAGGAGGGAGACCCAGTACTTC. Amino acids: CASSRGVGQGGRRETQYF. The chain carries TRBV5-4 and TRBJ2-5; TRBD2 is a possible D gene (6 bases). This CDR3 is 18 amino acids long. V was cut by 4 bases and J by 5 bases, with 27 bases left in between. Germline loops: CDR1 SGHNT, CDR2 YYREEE (reference sequence).

The rearrangement joins TRBV9 to TRBJ2-7, with D possibly TRBD2 on 5 matching bases. V was pared by 3 bases and J by 3 bases, with 13 bases between. Germline V gene sequence: CDR1 SGDLS, CDR2 YYNGEE. CDR3 length: 14 amino acids. The CDR3 coding sequence is TGTGCCAGCAGCGAAAAGGGCGGGTTCTACGAGCAGTACTTC. Translation: CASSEKGGFYEQYF. The whole variable domain, filled in from reference TRBV9 and TRBJ2-7, reads DSGVTQTPKHLITATGQRVTLRCSPRSGDLSVYWYQQSLDQGLQFLIQYYNGEERAKGNILERFSAQQFPDLHSELNLSSLELGDSALYFCASSEKGGFYEQYFGPGTRLTVT.

The chain joins TRBV5-1 to TRBJ2-5, with D possibly TRBD2 on 5 matching bases. Trimming stripped 5 bases from V and 2 bases from J, with 13 bases between. Germline lookup yields CDR1 SGHRS and CDR2 YFSETQ. The CDR3 length is 14 residues. This CDR3 is CASRMGVTQETQYF. The CDR3, as DNA: TGCGCCAGCAGGATGGGAGTTACTCAAGAGACCCAGTACTTC.

The chain joins TRBV30 to TRBJ2-1, with a tentative D call TRBD2 (6 bases). Trimming cost V 1 base and J 0 bases, with 13 bases left between them. CDR1 is GTSNPN and CDR2 is SVGIG in the germline V gene (reference sequence). The CDR3 sequence is 16 residues long. In DNA, the CDR3 is TGTGCCTGGAGTGGGGGGACTTCCAGCTCCTACAATGAGCAGTTCTTC. The encoded protein is CAWSGGTSSSYNEQFF.

The chain recombines TRBV5-1 with TRBJ2-3; perhaps TRBD1 as D (5 bases). Trimming stripped 0 bases from V and 0 bases from J, with 8 bases between. This CDR3 has 15 residues. CDR1 and CDR2 from the germline V gene are SGHRS and YFSETQ. CDR3 residues: CASSLERGSTDTQYF. The CDR3 coding sequence is TGCGCCAGCAGCTTGGAAAGGGGAAGCACAGATACGCAGTATTTT.

This sequence joins TRBV7-8 and TRBJ1-2, with D unresolved. The ends were cut back, 5 bases at V and 1 base at J, with 11 bases in the middle. CDR3 length equals 14 residues. Per the germline V gene, CDR1 is SGHVS and CDR2 is FQNEAQ. Here the CDR3 DNA reads TGTGCCAGCAGCCCCCGGACGGATAACTATGGCTACACCTTC. It codes for CASSPRTDNYGYTF.

The V gene is TRBV7-2, the J gene TRBJ2-3, with 7 positions matching TRBD1. The CDR3 runs 15 residues. From germline, CDR1 is SGHTA and CDR2 FQGNSA. The V and J ends lost 5 bases and 2 bases, in that order; junction bases with no gene match: 7. The CDR3, as DNA: TGTGCCAGCAGCCCGGACAGGTTGAACACAGATACGCAGTATTTT. As protein: CASSPDRLNTDTQYF.

J is TRBJ2-7 and V is TRBV11-2; tentative D call: TRBD2 (7 bases). V was clipped by 3 bases and J by 4 bases, with 16 bases between them. CDR1 SGHAT and CDR2 FQNNGV come from the germline V gene. The length of the CDR3 is 15 residues. The CDR3 here is CASSFFGGPNYEQYF. The CDR3 region has the DNA TGTGCCAGCAGCTTTTTCGGGGGGCCGAATTACGAGCAGTACTTC.

V is TRBV28 and J is TRBJ1-1, with unresolved D. V dropped 4 bases and J dropped 0 bases, with 9 bases sitting between them. Germline-derived CDR1 and CDR2 are MDHEN and SYDVKM. The length of the CDR3 is 14 residues. The CDR3 loop reads CASSSERLNTEAFF. The CDR3 region has the DNA TGTGCCAGCAGTTCAGAGCGCCTGAACACTGAAGCTTTCTTT. The full variable domain, with the rest looked up from reference TRBV28 and TRBJ1-1, is DVKVTQSSRYLVKRTGEKVFLECVQDMDHENMFWYRQDPGLGLRLIYFSYDVKMKEKGDIPEGYSVSREKKERFSLILESASTNQTSMYLCASSSERLNTEAFFGQGTRLTVV.